This T cell receptor (beta chain) derives from a study of blood T cell repertoires in COVID-19. Measured with immunoSEQ multiplex PCR; TCRdb has only the in-frame clones, and not every one. The table shows some 87,000 clones, with approximately 80% occurring only once. CDR3 length: 16 residues. With V trimmed by 5 bases and J by 0 bases, 6 bases remained unmatched. Germline lookup yields CDR1 LNHDA and CDR2 SQIVND (reference sequence). The rearrangement joins TRBV19 to TRBJ2-3; 9 bases are shared with TRBD2. This clonotype was obtained from a human donor in a cohort sampled during active COVID-19. Sample: peripheral blood. The DNA for the CDR3 is TGTGCCAGTAGTCTTAGACTAGCGGAGAGCACAGATACGCAGTATTTT. Protein product: CASSLRLAESTDTQYF. The variable domain in full, with the rest retrieved from reference TRBV19 and TRBJ2-3, is DGGITQSPKYLFRKEGQNVTLSCEQNLNHDAMYWYRQDPGQGLRLIYYSQIVNDFQKGDIAEGYSVSREKKESFPLTVTSAQKNPTAFYLCASSLRLAESTDTQYFGPGTRLTVL.